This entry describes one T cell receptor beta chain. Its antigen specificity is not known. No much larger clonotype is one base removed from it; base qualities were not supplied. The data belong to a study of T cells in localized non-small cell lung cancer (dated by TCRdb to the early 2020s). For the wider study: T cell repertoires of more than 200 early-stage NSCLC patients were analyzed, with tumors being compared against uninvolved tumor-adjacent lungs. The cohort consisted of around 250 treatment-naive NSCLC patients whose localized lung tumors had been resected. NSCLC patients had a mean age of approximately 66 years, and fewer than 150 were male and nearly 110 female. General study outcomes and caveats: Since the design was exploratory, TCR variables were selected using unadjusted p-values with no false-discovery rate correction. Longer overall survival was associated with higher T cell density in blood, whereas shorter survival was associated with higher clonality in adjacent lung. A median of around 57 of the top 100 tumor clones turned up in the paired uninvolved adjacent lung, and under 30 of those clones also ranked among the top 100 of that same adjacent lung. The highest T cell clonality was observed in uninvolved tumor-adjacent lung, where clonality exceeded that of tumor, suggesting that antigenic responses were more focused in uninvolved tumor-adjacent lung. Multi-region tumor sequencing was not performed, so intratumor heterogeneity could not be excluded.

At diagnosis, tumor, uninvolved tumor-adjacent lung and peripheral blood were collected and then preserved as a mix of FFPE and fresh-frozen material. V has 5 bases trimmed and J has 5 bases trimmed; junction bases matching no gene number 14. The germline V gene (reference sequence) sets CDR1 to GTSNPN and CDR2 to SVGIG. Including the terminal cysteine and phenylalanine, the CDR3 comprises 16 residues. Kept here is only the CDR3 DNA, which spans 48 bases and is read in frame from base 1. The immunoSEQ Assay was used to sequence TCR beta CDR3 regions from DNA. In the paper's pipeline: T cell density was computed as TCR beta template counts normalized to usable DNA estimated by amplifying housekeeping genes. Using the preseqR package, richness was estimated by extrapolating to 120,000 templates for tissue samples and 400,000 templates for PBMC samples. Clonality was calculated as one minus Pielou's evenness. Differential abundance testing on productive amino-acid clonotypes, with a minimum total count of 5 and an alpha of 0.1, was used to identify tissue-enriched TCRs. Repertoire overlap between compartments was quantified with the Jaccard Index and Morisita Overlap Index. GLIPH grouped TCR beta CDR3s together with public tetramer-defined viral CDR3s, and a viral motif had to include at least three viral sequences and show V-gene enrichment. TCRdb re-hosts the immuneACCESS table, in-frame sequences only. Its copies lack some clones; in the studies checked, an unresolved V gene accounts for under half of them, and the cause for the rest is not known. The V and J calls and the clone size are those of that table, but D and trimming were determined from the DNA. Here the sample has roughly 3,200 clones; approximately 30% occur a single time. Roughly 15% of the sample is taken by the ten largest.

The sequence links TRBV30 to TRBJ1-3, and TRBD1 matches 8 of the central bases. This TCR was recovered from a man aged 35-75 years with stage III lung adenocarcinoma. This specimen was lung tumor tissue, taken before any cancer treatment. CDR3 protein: CAWDSEDRVPRNTIYF. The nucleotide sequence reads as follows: TGTGCCTGGGACTCCGAGGACAGGGTCCCCCGAAACACCATATATTTT.